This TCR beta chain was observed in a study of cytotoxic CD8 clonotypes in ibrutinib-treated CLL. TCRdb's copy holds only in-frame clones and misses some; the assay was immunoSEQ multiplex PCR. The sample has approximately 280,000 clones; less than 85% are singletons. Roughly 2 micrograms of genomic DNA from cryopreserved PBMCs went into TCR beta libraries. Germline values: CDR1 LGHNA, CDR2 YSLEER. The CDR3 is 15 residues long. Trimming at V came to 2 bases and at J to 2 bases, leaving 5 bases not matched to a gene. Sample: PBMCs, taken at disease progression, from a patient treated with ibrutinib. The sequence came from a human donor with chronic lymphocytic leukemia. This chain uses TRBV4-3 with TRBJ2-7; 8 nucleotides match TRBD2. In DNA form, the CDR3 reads TGCGCCAGCAGCCAATTAGCGGGATCCCCCTACGAGCAGTACTTC. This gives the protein CASSQLAGSPYEQYF.